This TCR beta chain appears in the sequencing data of a study of CD8 T cells in ankylosing spondylitis. Whole-study results and caveats: Within ankylosing spondylitis blood, a TCR beta motif made up of roughly eight highly homologous variants appeared to be characteristic. Enrichment of disease-linked clones was reportedly significant in matched ankylosing spondylitis synovial fluid. Existing reports had already noted some motif variants in reactive arthritis synovial fluid and blood.

This clonotype was seen repeatedly, ten times or more. Its matching antigen is unknown. The germline V gene has CDR1 SGHRS and CDR2 YFSETQ. Losses at the gene ends were 4 bases for V and 2 bases for J; bases not matched to a gene: 6. The CDR3 runs to 17 residues. Quantitative 5'-RACE with molecular barcodes was used to make the TCR beta libraries. Via MiXCR, TCRdb re-called the 5' RACE reads, giving one row per CDR3 protein. The repertoire has roughly 300,000 distinct CDR3 sequences, around 7.6% of them found once; the top ten carry approximately 15%. Sample: blood, either unsorted or a sorted T cell fraction (not recorded which). This receptor was identified in a male donor with ankylosing spondylitis. The rearrangement joins TRBV5-1 to TRBJ2-1; 13 bases match TRBD2. CDR3 in DNA: TGCGCCAGCAGCCTAGGGACTAGCGGGGCAGCCTACAATGAGCAGTTCTTC. This encodes CASSLGTSGAAYNEQFF.